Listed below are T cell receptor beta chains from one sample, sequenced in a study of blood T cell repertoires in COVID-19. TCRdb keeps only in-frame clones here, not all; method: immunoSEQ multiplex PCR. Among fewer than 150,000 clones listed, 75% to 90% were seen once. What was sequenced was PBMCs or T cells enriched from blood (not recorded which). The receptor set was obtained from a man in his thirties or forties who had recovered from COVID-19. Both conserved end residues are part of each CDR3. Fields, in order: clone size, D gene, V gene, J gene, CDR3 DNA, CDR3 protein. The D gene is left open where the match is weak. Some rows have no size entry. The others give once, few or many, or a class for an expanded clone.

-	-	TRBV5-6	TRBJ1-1	TGTGCCAGCAGTCCCTATTGGGTTGGAGGGGTGGACTTGACTGAAGCTTTCTTT	CASSPYWVGGVDLTEAFF
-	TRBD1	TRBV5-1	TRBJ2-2	TGCGCCAGCAGCTTGGGGGACAGGGGGGCCGGGGAGCTGTTTTTT	CASSLGDRGAGELFF
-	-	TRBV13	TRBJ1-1	TGTGCCAGCAGCATCTTCAGGGACACTGAAGCTTTCTTT	CASSIFRDTEAFF
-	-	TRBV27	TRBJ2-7	TGTGCCAGCAGTTTATCGCTGGACTCATACTCCTACGAGCAGTACTTC	CASSLSLDSYSYEQYF
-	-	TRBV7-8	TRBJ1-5	TGTGCCAGCAGCTTAAATTTAAGCAATCAGCCCCAGCATTTT	CASSLNLSNQPQHF
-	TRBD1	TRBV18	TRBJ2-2	TGTGCCAGCTCACTCGGACAGGGAAACACCGGGGAGCTGTTTTTT	CASSLGQGNTGELFF
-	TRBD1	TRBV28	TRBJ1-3	TGTGCCAGCAGTTTAGGGGACAGGGTAAACACCATATATTTT	CASSLGDRVNTIYF
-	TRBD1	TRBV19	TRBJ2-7	TGTGCCAGTAGTATTGGGGGACAGGGCTACGAGCAGTACTTC	CASSIGGQGYEQYF
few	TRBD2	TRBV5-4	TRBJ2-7	TGTGCCAGCAGCTTGGTCGGCGGGAGCGGGGACGAGCAGTACTTC	CASSLVGGSGDEQYF
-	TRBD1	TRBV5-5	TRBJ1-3	TGTGCCAGCACCTCCCGGCCCGGACAGGAAGGGAACACCATATATTTT	CASTSRPGQEGNTIYF
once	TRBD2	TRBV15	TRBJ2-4	TGTGCCACCAGCCCAACTAGGGAGGGAAACATTCAGTACTTC	CATSPTREGNIQYF
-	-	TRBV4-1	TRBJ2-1	TGCGCCAGCAGCCAAGGACTACACAATGAGCAGTTCTTC	CASSQGLHNEQFF
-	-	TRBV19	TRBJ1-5	TGTGCCAGTAGTCTTGACGGGAATCAGCCCCAGCATTTT	CASSLDGNQPQHF
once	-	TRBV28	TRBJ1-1	TGTGCCAGCAGTCAACAAGGGGGTGAAGCTTTCTTT	CASSQQGGEAFF
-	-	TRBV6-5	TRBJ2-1	TGTGCCAGCAGGGGTAGGGGGAGCTCCTACAATGAGCAGTTCTTC	CASRGRGSSYNEQFF
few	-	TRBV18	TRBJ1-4	TGTGCCAGCTCGTACAGGGAAAATGAAAAACTGTTTTTT	CASSYRENEKLFF
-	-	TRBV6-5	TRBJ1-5	TGTGCCAGCAGTTACTCGATTCAGGGTCCGCATTTT	CASSYSIQGPHF
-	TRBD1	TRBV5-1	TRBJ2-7	TGCGCCAGCAGCAAAGTCGGACAGGGTAATACCTACGAGCAGTACTTC	CASSKVGQGNTYEQYF
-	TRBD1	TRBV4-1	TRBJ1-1	TGCGCCAGCAGCCCCGGGACAGGGTGGCGGATGAACACTGAAGCTTTCTTT	CASSPGTGWRMNTEAFF
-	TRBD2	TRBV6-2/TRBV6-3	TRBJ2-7	TGTGCCAGCAGCCGGACTAGCGGGACTCTCTCCGAGCAGTACTTC	CASSRTSGTLSEQYF
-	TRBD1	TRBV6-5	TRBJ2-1	TGTGCCAGTTCCGGGACAGGGGGCTTCGGTGAGCAGTTCTTC	CASSGTGGFGEQFF
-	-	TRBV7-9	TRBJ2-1	TGTGCCAGCAGCTTCGGACTCCGACGGGATGAGCAGTTCTTC	CASSFGLRRDEQFF
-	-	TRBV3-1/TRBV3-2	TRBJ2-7	TGTGCCAGCAGCCAGTCGGGGCGGGACCAGCAGTACTTC	CASSQSGRDQQYF
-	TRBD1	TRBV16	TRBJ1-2	TGTGCCAGCAGCCTGACGACAAAGGGACAGGGTCAGTATGGCTACACCTTC	CASSLTTKGQGQYGYTF
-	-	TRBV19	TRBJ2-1	TGTGCCAGTAGTACTCCGCCGGTGGCGGGGATCGACAATGAGCAGTTCTTC	CASSTPPVAGIDNEQFF
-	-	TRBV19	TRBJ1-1	TGTGCCAGTAGTTTGGGTGGGGCTAAAGCTTTCTTT	CASSLGGAKAFF
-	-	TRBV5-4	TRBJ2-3	TGTGCCAGCAGTCTGAGCGGCGCTAGCACAGATACGCAGTATTTT	CASSLSGASTDTQYF
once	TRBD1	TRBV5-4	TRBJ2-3	TGTGCCAGCAGCTTGTTAGGGACAGGAGGAGATACGCAGTATTTT	CASSLLGTGGDTQYF
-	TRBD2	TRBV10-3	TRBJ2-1	TGTGCCATCAGTGAACTAGCGGGATCCTACAATGAGCAGTTCTTC	CAISELAGSYNEQFF
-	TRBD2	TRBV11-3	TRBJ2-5	TGTGCCAGCAGCTTAGGAGGGCGCGGGGGGCAAGAGACCCAGTACTTC	CASSLGGRGGQETQYF
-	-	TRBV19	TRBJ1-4	TGTGCCAGTAGTGAAAGGAGGACAGACCATGAAAAACTGTTTTTT	CASSERRTDHEKLFF
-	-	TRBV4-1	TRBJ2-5	TGCGCCAGCAGCCAAGGGGACTTCGTATCCCTCCGGGAGACCCAGTACTTC	CASSQGDFVSLRETQYF
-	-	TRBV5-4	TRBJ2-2	TGTGCCAGCAGTTTGGCCGGGGAGTACGGGGAGCTGTTTTTT	CASSLAGEYGELFF
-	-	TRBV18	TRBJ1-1	TGTGCCAGCTCACCAGGGACAACCGCGGCTGAAGCTTTCTTT	CASSPGTTAAEAFF
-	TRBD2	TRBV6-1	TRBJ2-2	TGTGCCAGCAGTGAAGCGCCTAGACTAGCGGGAGCCGGGGAGCTGTTTTTT	CASSEAPRLAGAGELFF
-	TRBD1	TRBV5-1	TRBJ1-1	TGCGCCAGCAGCTCGGACACAGGGGCCAACACTGAAGCTTTCTTT	CASSSDTGANTEAFF
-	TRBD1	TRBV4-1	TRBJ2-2	TGCGCCAGCAGCGACCGGGACAGGGGTGTTAGAGCGAACACCGGGGAGCTGTTTTTT	CASSDRDRGVRANTGELFF
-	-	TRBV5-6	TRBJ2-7	TGTGCCAGCAGCTTGGTGGCAGGAAGATACGAGCAGTACTTC	CASSLVAGRYEQYF
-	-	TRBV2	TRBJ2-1	TGTGCCAGCGCCGTAGTGATTGAGCAGTTCTTC	CASAVVIEQFF
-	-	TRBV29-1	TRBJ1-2	TGCAGCGTTATAGAGGGCTATGACTACACCTTC	CSVIEGYDYTF
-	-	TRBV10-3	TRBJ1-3	TGTGCCATCAGTGAGTCTGGCCTCTCTGGAAACACCATATATTTT	CAISESGLSGNTIYF
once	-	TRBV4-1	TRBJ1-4	TGCGCCAGCAGCCAAGAAAAAGGGGGTGGACTTGAAAAACTGTTTTTT	CASSQEKGGGLEKLFF
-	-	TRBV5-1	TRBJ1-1	TGCGCCAGCAGCTTGGATCCACAGGGTAGGACTGAAGCTTTCTTT	CASSLDPQGRTEAFF
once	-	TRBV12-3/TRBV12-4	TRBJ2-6	TGTGCCAGCACCCTGGCCAACGTCCTGACTTTC	CASTLANVLTF
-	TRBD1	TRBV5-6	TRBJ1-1	TGTGCCAGCAGCGCGGGACAGGGCTCTGAAGCTTTCTTT	CASSAGQGSEAFF
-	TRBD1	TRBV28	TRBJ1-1	TGTGCCAGCAGTGCCGGGACAGGGACTTCGAACACTGAAGCTTTCTTT	CASSAGTGTSNTEAFF
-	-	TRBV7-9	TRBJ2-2	TGTGCCAATCATGGACAGTTCGCGAACACCGGGGAGCTGTTTTTT	CANHGQFANTGELFF
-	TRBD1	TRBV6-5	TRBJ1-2	TGTGCCAGCAGTTACGACAGGGTTTATGGCTACACCTTC	CASSYDRVYGYTF
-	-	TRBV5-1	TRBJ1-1	TGCGCCAGCAGCTTAGTGATTGGGCACACTGAAGCTTTCTTT	CASSLVIGHTEAFF
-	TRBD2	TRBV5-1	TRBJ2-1	TGCGCCAGCAGCTTCTGGCGGGCTAGCGGGACCAAAGCCAATGAGCAGTTCTTC	CASSFWRASGTKANEQFF
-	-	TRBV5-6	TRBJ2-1	TGTGCCAGCAGCTCCGGGATGTCCGGGGGCAATGAGCAGTTCTTC	CASSSGMSGGNEQFF
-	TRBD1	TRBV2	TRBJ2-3	TGTGCCAGCAGTGACTTAGACAGGGGAGGCACAGATACGCAGTATTTT	CASSDLDRGGTDTQYF
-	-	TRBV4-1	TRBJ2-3	TGCGCCAGCAGCCAAGAGGGCAGGGATACAGATACGCAGTATTTT	CASSQEGRDTDTQYF